This TCR beta chain emerged from a study of follicular helper T cells after annual influenza vaccination. Study in general: Across the 2013-2014, 2014-2015 and 2015-2016 vaccination seasons, some subjects were resampled.

There are 13 residues in the CDR3. The germline V gene has CDR1 MDHEN and CDR2 SYDVKM. Trimming took off 6 bases at V and 1 base at J, with 9 bases between the two ends. Documented time point: 2015-2016 season, 7 days after influenza vaccination. Sequencing of TCRB used Survey level resolution. Sequenced by immunoSEQ multiplex PCR; TCRdb stores in-frame clones only, minus some. The repertoire includes 7,000 or so clones, roughly 78% of them detected once, and roughly 1.5% sits in the top ten. Findings of the study overall: Most later recoveries of Day 7 ICOS+CD38+ clones were ICOS-CD38- cTfh. ICOS+CD38+ cTfh clonality change tracked circulating plasmablast frequency change.

This clone has just a few counts. Its antigen is not known. This rearrangement joins TRBV28 to TRBJ1-1; no definite D call. This clonotype was obtained from an adult who received the influenza vaccine. The sample consisted of CXCR5- memory CD4+ T cells sorted from blood, taken 7 days after influenza vaccination. The CDR3 here is CASRWEENTEAFF. The CDR3 DNA is TGTGCCAGCAGGTGGGAGGAGAACACTGAAGCTTTCTTT.